One sample yielded the 11 T cell receptor beta chains listed below, sequenced in a study of control samples from healthy donors and cancer patients. Only in-frame clones appear in the TCRdb table, and some are missing; sequencing was by immunoSEQ multiplex PCR. This table holds 120,000 or so clones, approximately 94% found once. Specimen: blood. Every receptor here comes from a man aged 25 to 45 in good health.

The chain links TRBV2 to TRBJ2-1; TRBD2 might be the D (6 bases). The germline V and J ends were trimmed by 8 bases and 4 bases, with 12 bases remaining between them. The V gene's germline CDR1 is SNHLY and CDR2 FYNNEI. This CDR3 is built from 13 residues. DNA of the CDR3: TGTGCCAGCTTGGTAGCGGCGTACAATGAGCAGTTCTTC. This translates into CASLVAAYNEQFF.

J is TRBJ1-2 and V is TRBV24-1, with D perhaps matching TRBD1 (6 bases). The CDR3 covers 13 residues. The germline V gene encodes CDR1 KGHDR and CDR2 SFDVKD. V was cut by 9 bases and J by 2 bases, with 12 bases left in between. CDR3 DNA sequence: TGTGCCACCCGGGCAGGGACAAACTATGGCTACACCTTC. Residues: CATRAGTNYGYTF.

The chain has TRBV5-1 and TRBJ1-3, with 7 bases identical to TRBD1. The CDR3 contains 15 residues. The V gene's germline CDR1 is SGHRS and CDR2 YFSETQ. J lost 4 bases, V lost 5 bases, and 9 bases had no gene match. Here the CDR3 reads CASSQSGTAGNTIYF. CDR3 nucleotide sequence: TGCGCCAGCAGTCAATCCGGGACAGCAGGAAACACCATATATTTT. Based on the CDR3 plus reference TRBV5-1 and TRBJ1-3, the full variable domain is KAGVTQTPRYLIKTRGQQVTLSCSPISGHRSVSWYQQTPGQGLQFLFEYFSETQRNKGNFPGRFSGRQFSNSRSEMNVSTLELGDSALYLCASSQSGTAGNTIYFGEGSWLTVV.

This clone was detected once. This chain links TRBV11-2 with TRBJ2-1; a possible D gene is TRBD2 (5 bases). Germline CDR1 is SGHAT and CDR2 is FQNNGV. The V and J ends lost 0 bases and 6 bases respectively, with 12 bases between them. CDR3 length: 15 amino acids. The CDR3 region is CASSLEGSEGNEQFF. The CDR3 DNA is TGTGCCAGCAGCTTAGAAGGGTCAGAGGGCAATGAGCAGTTCTTC. Filled out from reference TRBV11-2 and TRBJ2-1, the complete variable domain reads EAGVAQSPRYKIIEKRQSVAFWCNPISGHATLYWYQQILGQGPKLLIQFQNNGVVDDSQLPKDRFSAERLKGVDSTLKIQPAKLEDSAVYLCASSLEGSEGNEQFFGPGTRLTVL.

The chain couples TRBV6-6 to TRBJ1-5; TRBD1 is a possible D gene (5 bases). The CDR3 has 15 amino acids. V dropped 2 bases and J dropped 3 bases, with 11 bases sitting between them. Germline CDR1 and CDR2: MNHNY and SVGAGI (reference sequence). The CDR3 DNA reads TGTGCCAGCAGTTACGGGGCAGGGTCCAATCAGCCCCAGCATTTT. It specifies CASSYGAGSNQPQHF.

This clone showed up just a few times. The genes are TRBV12-3 or TRBV12-4 and TRBJ1-2; D gene unclear. Trimming shortened V by 1 base and J by 2 bases, and 2 bases separated the two germline ends. The CDR3 has 12 residues. The CDR3 sequence is CASSLGNYGYTF. The CDR3 DNA reads as TGTGCCAGCAGTTTAGGGAACTATGGCTACACCTTC.

V and J are TRBV9 and TRBJ1-1; no clear D. CDR3 size: 15 residues. The germline V gene encodes CDR1 SGDLS and CDR2 YYNGEE. Trimming cost V 0 bases and J 0 bases, with 9 bases left between them. The CDR3 reads CASSVGARLNTEAFF. The DNA of the CDR3 is TGTGCCAGCAGCGTAGGGGCAAGACTGAACACTGAAGCTTTCTTT.

The chain recombines TRBV9 with TRBJ2-3; 7 positions agree with TRBD1. Germline V CDR1 and CDR2: SGDLS, YYNGEE. Trimming took 4 bases from V and 3 from J; bases not matched to a gene: 5. The length of the CDR3 is 14 residues. In nucleotides, the CDR3 is TGTGCCAGCAGCACGGGACAGTCGACAGATACGCAGTATTTT. Its protein product is CASSTGQSTDTQYF.

J is TRBJ1-5 and V is TRBV28; D remains ambiguous. Per the germline V gene, CDR1 is MDHEN and CDR2 is SYDVKM. The germline V and J ends were trimmed by 5 bases and 5 bases, with 4 bases remaining between them. The CDR3 contains 11 residues. In nucleotides, the CDR3 is TGTGCCAGCAGTACTGATCAGCCCCAGCATTTT. Amino acid sequence: CASSTDQPQHF.

This chain links TRBV29-1 with TRBJ2-2; D is unclear. Trimming removed 4 bases from V and 1 base from J, with 4 bases in between. Germline V CDR1 and CDR2: SQVTM, ANQGSEA. The CDR3 extends over 12 amino acids. CDR3 in DNA: TGCAGCGTTGGAGGGAACACCGGGGAGCTGTTTTTT. Protein sequence: CSVGGNTGELFF.

This clone appeared a few times. V and J are TRBV24-1 and TRBJ1-4; D gene unclear. The V end lost 4 bases, the J end lost 0 bases, and 5 bases lay between the germline ends. CDR1 is KGHDR and CDR2 is SFDVKD in the germline V gene. The CDR3 loop spans 14 amino acids. The CDR3 region has the DNA TGTGCCACCAGTGAGGACCCAACTAATGAAAAACTGTTTTTT. Residues: CATSEDPTNEKLFF.